This T cell receptor beta chain was sequenced during a study of response to subunit inactivated influenza vaccine. This clonotype was detected a few times. TCRdb re-called the RT-PCR reads through MiXCR, storing one row per CDR3 protein. This sample carries 170,000 or so distinct CDR3 sequences, about 10% of them seen once, and the ten largest clones take under 40%. The specimen was CD8+ T cells sorted from PBMCs, collected around 25 months after vaccination. This clonotype was obtained from a man in his fifties or sixties who received an inactivated influenza vaccine.

The CDR3, as DNA: TGTGCCAGCAGCGCTCCCATCACAGATACGCAGTATTTT. Its protein is CASSAPITDTQYF. This chain links TRBV9 with TRBJ2-3, with D uncertain. The germline V gene encodes CDR1 SGDLS and CDR2 YYNGEE. This CDR3 region has 13 residues. Trimming cost V 3 bases and J 2 bases, with 7 bases left between them. The variable domain in full, with the rest retrieved from reference TRBV9 and TRBJ2-3, is DSGVTQTPKHLITATGQRVTLRCSPRSGDLSVYWYQQSLDQGLQFLIQYYNGEERAKGNILERFSAQQFPDLHSELNLSSLELGDSALYFCASSAPITDTQYFGPGTRLTVL.